Listed below are T cell receptor beta chains from one sample, sequenced in a study of cytomegalovirus exposure and HLA in healthy donors. Libraries were prepared by immunoSEQ multiplex PCR; TCRdb keeps only in-frame clonotypes and omits some of them. Found here are about 190,000 clones, 84% of them singletons; the top ten hold roughly 2.6%. The sequenced material came from PBMCs. The receptors come from a woman between 45 and 60 years old in good health and CMV-seropositive. CDR3s include the opening cysteine and the closing phenylalanine or tryptophan. The order of the fields is clone size, D gene, J gene, V gene, CDR3 DNA, CDR3 protein. The D gene is left open where the match is weak. The size entry is marked missing in some rows and otherwise reads once, few, many or a size class.

NA	NA	TRBJ2-1	TRBV4-2	TGTGCCAGCAGTGAACAGTTGGGCAATGAGCAGTTCTTC	CASSEQLGNEQFF
NA	NA	TRBJ2-1	TRBV11-1	TGTGCCAGCAGCTTAGAGGGACTTAACAATGAGCAGTTCTTC	CASSLEGLNNEQFF
NA	TRBD2	TRBJ2-6	TRBV7-2	TGTGCCAGCAGCTTCGAAGCGGGGAGCTCTGGGGCCAACGTCCTGACTTTC	CASSFEAGSSGANVLTF
NA	NA	TRBJ2-7	TRBV6-1	TGTGCCAGCACCGACAGGTTTAGCTCCTACGAGCAGTACTTC	CASTDRFSSYEQYF
NA	TRBD1	TRBJ1-1	TRBV29-1	TGCAGCGTTGTTTTGACAGGGGGCCGGCGGAACACTGAAGCTTTCTTT	CSVVLTGGRRNTEAFF
NA	TRBD1	TRBJ2-2	TRBV10-2	TGCGCCAGCACCATTACGGACAGGGGTGCTGGGGAGCTGTTTTTT	CASTITDRGAGELFF
NA	TRBD1	TRBJ2-4	TRBV6-1	TGTGCCAGCAGTGCGGGACAGACCCTAGCCAAAAACATTCAGTACTTC	CASSAGQTLAKNIQYF
NA	NA	TRBJ1-2	TRBV19	TGTGCCAGTAGTATATACAGGGAAGGCTACACCTTC	CASSIYREGYTF
few	NA	TRBJ2-7	TRBV7-9	TGTTTTTTCAAGCAGAAGGCGGCATACGAGCAGTACTTC	CFFKQKAAYEQYF
NA	TRBD2	TRBJ2-5	TRBV7-2	TGTGCCAGCAGCCTTGCCTTTAGCGGGGGGGCTTCAGAGACCCAGTACTTC	CASSLAFSGGASETQYF
NA	NA	TRBJ2-5	TRBV7-2	TGTGCCAGCAGGCGAGGGTTTTCGGAGACCCAGTACTTC	CASRRGFSETQYF
NA	TRBD1	TRBJ1-1	TRBV29-1	TGCAGCGCCCAAGCGGGACAGGGGTTTTACACTGAAGCTTTCTTT	CSAQAGQGFYTEAFF
NA	TRBD1	TRBJ1-1	TRBV18	TGTGCCAGCTCTCATCCGGGACAGGGGCCTAACACTGAAGCTTTCTTT	CASSHPGQGPNTEAFF
few	NA	TRBJ1-5	TRBV4-3	TGCGCCAGCAGCCAAGGGGGGGAGCAGCCCCAGCATTTT	CASSQGGEQPQHF
NA	NA	TRBJ2-7	TRBV23-1	TGCGCCAGCAGTCGCACAGGTTCCTACGAGCAGTACTTC	CASSRTGSYEQYF
few	NA	TRBJ1-3	TRBV4-2	TGTGCCAGCAGCCAAGATTCAGGGGATGGAAACACCATATATTTT	CASSQDSGDGNTIYF
NA	TRBD1	TRBJ1-4	TRBV4-3	TGCGCCAGCAGCATCGACAGGGGGGGCCTTAGTGAAAAACTGTTTTTT	CASSIDRGGLSEKLFF
few	TRBD1	TRBJ1-1	TRBV6-1	TGTGCCAGCAGTGTACAGGGGGGTGAAGCTTTCTTT	CASSVQGGEAFF
NA	NA	TRBJ2-5	TRBV11-1	TGTGCCAGCAGCTTAGGGGAGGCAGAGACCCAGTACTTC	CASSLGEAETQYF
NA	NA	TRBJ2-1	TRBV6-1	TGTGCCAGCAACCCCGGGACATCCAACTACAATGAGCAGTTCTTC	CASNPGTSNYNEQFF
NA	NA	TRBJ2-7	TRBV4-3	TGCGCCAGCAGCCAAGCCAGGGGTTCTTACGAGCAGTACTTC	CASSQARGSYEQYF
NA	NA	TRBJ1-5	TRBV6-5	TGTGCCAGCAGTGTGGGGGGTGGCAATCAGCCCCAGCATTTT	CASSVGGGNQPQHF
NA	TRBD2	TRBJ2-1	TRBV4-3	TGCGCCAGCAGCCAAGAGCGGCTAGCGGGGGTTAATGAGCAGTTCTTC	CASSQERLAGVNEQFF
NA	NA	TRBJ1-2	TRBV28	TGTGCCAGCAGCACCGGGACTACGCGGTATGGCTACACCTTC	CASSTGTTRYGYTF
NA	NA	TRBJ1-1	TRBV5-5	TGTGCCAGCAGCTGGCGGGGCACTGAAGCTTTCTTT	CASSWRGTEAFF
NA	NA	TRBJ2-1	TRBV7-9	TGTGCCAGCACCCTGGCAGGGGACGGCTCCTACAATGAGCAGTTCTTC	CASTLAGDGSYNEQFF
NA	NA	TRBJ2-7	TRBV18	TGTGCCAGCTCAGGAGGGACGGAACGGGGCTACGAGCAGTACTTC	CASSGGTERGYEQYF
NA	TRBD1	TRBJ1-6	TRBV11-2	TGTGCCAGCAGCTTAGAAGGAGGCAGGGGGAATTCACCCCTCCACTTT	CASSLEGGRGNSPLHF
NA	TRBD2	TRBJ2-7	TRBV28	TGTGCCAGCAAACGGGGGGGGTCCTACGAGCAGTACTTC	CASKRGGSYEQYF
NA	NA	TRBJ2-3	TRBV6-1	TGTGCCAGCAGGAGGACAGAACCACCATATACGCAGTATTTT	CASRRTEPPYTQYF
NA	NA	TRBJ1-2	TRBV27	TGTGCCAGCAGTTACGAAGGGAGGTATGGCTACACCTTC	CASSYEGRYGYTF
NA	TRBD2	TRBJ2-3	TRBV6-7	TGTGCCAGCAAGGGGACTAGCGGGGGGCTTGATACGCAGTATTTT	CASKGTSGGLDTQYF
NA	TRBD1	TRBJ2-2	TRBV18	TGTGCCAGCTCACCGGTCAGGGGGCTTACGAACACCGGGGAGCTGTTTTTT	CASSPVRGLTNTGELFF
NA	TRBD1	TRBJ1-3	TRBV6-1	TGTGCCAGCAGTCGACAGGGGGCTGGAAACACCATATATTTT	CASSRQGAGNTIYF
once	NA	TRBJ2-2	TRBV7-3	TGTGCCAGCAGCCTCGACAGGTCCATCGGGGAGCTGTTTTTT	CASSLDRSIGELFF
NA	NA	TRBJ2-3	TRBV7-8	TGTGCCAGCAGCTTAGGAGCTACTTCCACAGATACGCAGTATTTT	CASSLGATSTDTQYF
NA	TRBD2	TRBJ2-3	TRBV7-9	TGTTCCAGCAGCGACTTGACTAGCGGGGGATACGCAGATACGCAGTATTTT	CSSSDLTSGGYADTQYF
NA	TRBD1	TRBJ2-7	TRBV5-6	TGTGCCAGCAGCCTCTCGGGACAGGCATACTACGAGCAGTACTTC	CASSLSGQAYYEQYF